This TCR beta chain was identified during a study of cytomegalovirus exposure and HLA in healthy donors (dated by TCRdb to the late 2010s). Regarding the complete study: An earlier analysis of approximately 550 of the donors reported more than 250 Gb of sequence data and approximately 110 million unique TCR beta sequences from about 180 million T cells. Both class I and class II loci were covered by HLA typing, at four-digit resolution. A later genetic analysis took genome-wide SNP genotypes for about 65% of the 666 donors and used that subset as a discovery cohort. Donor age, sex, ethnicity and CMV serostatus were compiled alongside the repertoire data. Every repertoire in the discovery cohort had been generated on one and the same sequencing platform. The aim of the study was to test whether cataloging public T cell receptors could identify signatures of past pathogen exposure. To study patterns of TCR occurrence, a later analysis re-analyzed previously published TCR beta repertoires from 500 to 850 donors and added high-resolution HLA genotyping. Typing coverage differed by locus: A, B, C, DRB1 and DQB1 were typed in about 629-630 donors, DQA1 in about 500, DPA1 in 600 to 610, and DPB1 in 400 to 490. Using immunosequencing, the study profiled T cell repertoires from 666 subjects and related those repertoires to cytomegalovirus serostatus. The study combined high-throughput TCR immunosequencing, statistical association of individual TCRs with disease status, and machine learning to predict cytomegalovirus infection status. An early release covering roughly 600 HLA-typed donors comprised about 320 gigabases of sequencing data and about 90 million unique TCR sequences. Rather than using new phenotypic data, the later analysis identified candidate immune exposures from TCR beta sequences and from how often those sequences occurred across donors. An earlier analysis of approximately 640 of the donors applied high-throughput TCR beta sequencing to assess whether each TCR beta V gene segment acted as functional or pseudogenic. Several DR-DQ haplotypes were treated as single units for association and clustering because of strong linkage in the cohort. Of the approximately 400 genotyped donors, approximately 82% fell in the genetic ancestry cluster associated with self-reported Caucasian donors. In addition to the first cohort of approximately 670 subjects, a separate validation cohort of around 110 different subjects was used. Among almost 400 genotyped donors of the cohort, an average of 235,054 unique TCR beta nucleotide sequences were sequenced per donor, roughly 20% of them non-productive.

The cohort was made up of roughly 670 healthy bone marrow donors. At the time of sampling, all cohort members were nominally healthy, though unrecorded immune exposures were likely present. The donor tested CMV seronegative and was one of the 352 seronegative cohort members. A peripheral blood sample was provided by each donor, and peripheral blood mononuclear cells were used for TCR beta sequencing. Genomic DNA extraction from the blood cell samples was performed with the Qiagen DNeasy Blood Extraction Kit. Of note for this clone: Its antigen has not been determined. The record has no base qualities; no much larger clone is one base away.

What the study reported, not specific to this receptor: Broadly in line with IMGT annotations, most TCR beta V segments showed up in productive rearrangements about 87% or about 30% of the time in an earlier analysis of approximately 640 of the donors. A later analysis reported that several top co-occurrence clusters appeared linked to parvovirus B19, influenza, CMV and Epstein-Barr virus. Strong co-occurrence of HLA alleles, especially DR and DQ, made assigning TCR associations to individual alleles difficult. The classifier was reported to diagnose cytomegalovirus status with high specificity and sensitivity in both the original cohort and the validation cohort. Because HLA typing was unavailable for some donors at each locus, only the typed subset was used in association tests. Some IMGT-functional V segments, including TRBV6-2 and TRBV6-3, could not be distinguished by the 87-base-pair reads and were therefore excluded. Most CMV-associated TCR beta chains appeared to be HLA-restricted in a later analysis, and the HLA associations seemed to be driven largely by CMV exposure. A later genetic analysis reported fewer N-insertions in productive TCRs among donors in an Asian-associated ancestry cluster than the roughly 690-donor mean. Compared with equally common non-associated chains, HLA-associated TCR beta chains in a later analysis were more clonally expanded and had lower generation probabilities. A total of about 150 TCR beta chains were listed by the study as associated with cytomegalovirus. The authors suggested that the approach could potentially be extended to other disease states and immunological phenotypes. Immune exposure information for the cohort was limited to CMV serostatus. Linkage disequilibrium might explain the correlated functional status among segregating V segments, but an unknown experimental factor could not be ruled out. Across donors, most TCR sequences were observed very rarely, whereas some public TCRs were present in many individuals. The sequencing pipeline was judged likely to have produced a cluster of highly shared sequence variants as a technical artifact. A further reported finding was that TCR beta sequences accurately predicted the HLA-A and HLA-B alleles for most subjects in the first cohort. A later analysis found that TCR association rates varied across HLA loci, with DRB1 alleles showing the most associated TCRs and HLA-C alleles the fewest. Roughly uniform sequencing depth across donors was assumed in presence/absence analyses, although this assumption may not hold. In this cohort, only TCR beta chains were sequenced, and detectable features were limited by the absence of alpha or paired-chain data. In vitro tests confirmed that a few of the cytomegalovirus-associated TCR beta chains recognize cytomegalovirus antigens. A later genetic analysis associated a missense DCLRE1C variant with V-gene and J-gene trimming of TCR beta chains, and an independent cohort replicated the association. At a false discovery rate of 0.05, a later analysis linked 15,000 to 20,000 TCR beta sequences to specific HLA alleles. Because counts were too low, approximately 18 rarely observed V segments, including chromosome 9 orphons, were excluded from the earlier analysis of about 500 of the donors.

The germline V gene (reference sequence) yields WNHNN for CDR1 and SYGVQD for CDR2. The CDR3, from cysteine to phenylalanine, totals 17 residues. Only the CDR3 region is kept as DNA, spanning 51 bases read in frame from base 1. Trimmed from V: 6 bases; trimmed from J: 4 bases; junction bases lacking a gene match: 13. The method was the immunoSEQ multiplex PCR assay. The multiplex PCR relied on a mix of 60 forward primers for TCR Vbeta segments and 13 reverse primers for TCR Jbeta segments. The CDR3 region of rearranged TCR beta genes was amplified from genomic DNA by a multiplex PCR assay. Amplified TCR beta libraries were sequenced as 87-base-pair reads on the Illumina HiSeq System. Processing in the source paper ran as follows. Across the 500 to 850 repertoires, a later analysis counted 78 million or so unique TCR beta chains, 9.5 million to 13 million of which were shared by at least two donors. A nearest-neighbor algorithm error-corrected the raw reads and collapsed the reads into unique sequences, merging closely related sequences to remove PCR and sequencing errors. Alignment of CDR3 sequences to IMGT reference sequences was used to assign V, D and J gene segments. Each retained sequence needed at least a six-nucleotide match to both a V gene segment and a J gene segment. Rearrangements were called productive when the CDR3 lacked stop codons and stayed in frame with V and J; all others were non-productive. CDR3 was defined by IMGT convention, running from the second conserved V-encoded cysteine to the conserved J-encoded phenylalanine. The earlier analysis of about 590 of the donors excluded sequences that lacked an unambiguous match to a single V gene segment. An earlier analysis of several hundred of the donors called V segments functional above 56.7% productive rearrangements and segregating when the between-donor standard deviation exceeded 5%. A statistical classification framework was developed to diagnose cytomegalovirus status using the catalog of TCR beta chain sequences. In a later analysis, V and J genes were assigned by comparing TCR nucleotide sequences against IMGT/GENE-DB human TR gene sequences. Using the TCRdist pipeline, a later analysis assigned CDR3 sequences along with most-parsimonious VDJ recombination scenarios. In a later analysis, each TCR beta chain was defined by its CDR3 amino acid sequence together with its V-gene family, and reads without a unique V-gene family were excluded. As a way to deal with suspected cross-contamination and a sequencing artifact, a later analysis dropped 592 nucleotide sequences that were highly shared and had low generation probability. A later analysis calculated a clonal expansion index for each public chain from normalized within-repertoire ranks of inferred template counts. In a later analysis, generation probabilities were computed using a VDJ recombination model fitted to out-of-frame rearrangements, and the results were checked against IGoR. Hypergeometric tests were used in a later analysis to score TCR-TCR, TCR-HLA and TCR-CMV co-occurrence, with a repertoire-size bias correction applied to the TCR pairs. False discovery rates were estimated in a later analysis by permuting HLA or CMV assignments 20 times. A later analysis grouped co-occurring TCRs with DBSCAN, adding TCRdist sequence similarity when clustering within HLA-allele-positive subsets. For co-occurrence clustering, repertoires with fewer than 30,000 or more than 120,000 public chains were excluded, along with roughly 5 repertoires with anomalous nucleotide sharing. In its TCRdb copy, this immuneACCESS table keeps in-frame sequences only and misses some clones. Where compared with another copy, unresolved V genes explain less than half of these, and the others have no known cause. The V and J calls and clone size come from that table; D and trimming were worked out from the DNA. This sample lists approximately 210,000 clones; around 81% were detected once. In total, the top ten clones hold more than 1.5% of the sample.

Sequenced sample: PBMCs. The chain employs TRBV10-1 and TRBJ2-1; 9 bases in the middle match TRBD2. The clonotype comes from a young man in good health and CMV-seronegative. The DNA sequence is given as TGCGCCAGCAGGTATGGCGGGCGGGAGGGGGGGTACAATGAGCAGTTCTTC. Translated, this is CASRYGGREGGYNEQFF.